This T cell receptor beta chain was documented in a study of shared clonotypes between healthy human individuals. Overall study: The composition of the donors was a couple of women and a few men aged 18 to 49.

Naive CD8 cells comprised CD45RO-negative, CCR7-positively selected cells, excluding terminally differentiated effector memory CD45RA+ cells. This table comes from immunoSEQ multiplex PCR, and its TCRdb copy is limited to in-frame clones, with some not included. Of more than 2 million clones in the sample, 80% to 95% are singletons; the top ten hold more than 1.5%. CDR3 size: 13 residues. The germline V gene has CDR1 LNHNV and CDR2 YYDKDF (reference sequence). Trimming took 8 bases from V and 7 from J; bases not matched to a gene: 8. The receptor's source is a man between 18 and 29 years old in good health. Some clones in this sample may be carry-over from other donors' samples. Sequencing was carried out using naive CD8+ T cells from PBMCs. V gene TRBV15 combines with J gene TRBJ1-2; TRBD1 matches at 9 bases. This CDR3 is CATVGQGRSGYTF. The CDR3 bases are TGTGCCACCGTCGGACAGGGGAGGTCTGGCTACACCTTC.